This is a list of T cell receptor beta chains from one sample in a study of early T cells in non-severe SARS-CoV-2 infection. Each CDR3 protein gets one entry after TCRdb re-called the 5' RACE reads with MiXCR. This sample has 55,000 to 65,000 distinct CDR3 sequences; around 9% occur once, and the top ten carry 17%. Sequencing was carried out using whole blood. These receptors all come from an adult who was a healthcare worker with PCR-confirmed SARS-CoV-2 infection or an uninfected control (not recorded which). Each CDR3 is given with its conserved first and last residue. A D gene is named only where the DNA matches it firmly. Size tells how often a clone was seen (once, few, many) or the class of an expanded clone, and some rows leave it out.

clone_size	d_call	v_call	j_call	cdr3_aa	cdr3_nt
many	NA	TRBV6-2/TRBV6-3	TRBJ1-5	CASSYGTSSVPQHF	TGTGCCAGCAGTTACGGGACGTCGTCCGTGCCCCAGCATTTT
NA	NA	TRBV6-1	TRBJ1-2	CASSEAQDRKLANYGYTF	TGTGCCAGCAGTGAAGCGCAAGACAGGAAGTTGGCTAACTATGGCTACACCTTC
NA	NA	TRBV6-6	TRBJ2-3	CASSYPQLVPQRLGGSTDTQYF	TGTGCCAGCAGTTACCCCCAGCTCGTCCCCCAACGGCTTGGCGGGAGCACAGATACGCAGTATTTT
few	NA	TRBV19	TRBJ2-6	CASKEGSGANVLTF	TGTGCCAGTAAGGAGGGCTCTGGGGCCAACGTCCTGACTTTC
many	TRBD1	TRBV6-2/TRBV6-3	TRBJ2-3	CASSTRNRGRGDTQYF	TGTGCCAGCAGCACTAGAAACAGGGGACGCGGGGATACGCAGTATTTT
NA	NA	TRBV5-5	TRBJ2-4	CASSLGLDGNIQYF	TGTGCCAGCAGCTTGGGATTAGACGGGAACATTCAGTACTTC
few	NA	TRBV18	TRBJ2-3	CASSPPGPTDTQYF	TGTGCCAGCTCACCCCCCGGTCCGACAGATACGCAGTATTTT
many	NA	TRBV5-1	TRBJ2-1	CASSLGRGGLDEQFF	TGCGCCAGCAGCTTGGGCAGGGGCGGTTTGGATGAGCAGTTCTTC
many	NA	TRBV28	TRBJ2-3	CASSPRDPLSTDTQYF	TGTGCCAGCAGTCCTAGGGATCCACTAAGCACAGATACGCAGTATTTT
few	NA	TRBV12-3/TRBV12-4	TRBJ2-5	CASRKTGTHQETQYF	TGTGCCAGCAGAAAGACCGGGACGCACCAAGAGACCCAGTACTTC
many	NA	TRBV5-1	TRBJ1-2	CASSLPGPRAGYTF	TGCGCCAGCAGCTTGCCGGGACCAAGGGCTGGCTACACCTTC
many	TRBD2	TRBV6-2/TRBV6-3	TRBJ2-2	CASSYGLAGITGELFF	TGTGCCAGCAGTTACGGGCTAGCGGGAATCACCGGGGAGCTGTTTTTT
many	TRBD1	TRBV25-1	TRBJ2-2	CASSTDRDTGELFF	TGTGCCAGCAGTACCGACAGGGACACCGGGGAGCTGTTTTTT
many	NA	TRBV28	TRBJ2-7	CASTRRQYYEQYF	TGTGCCAGCACTCGCAGGCAGTATTACGAGCAGTACTTC
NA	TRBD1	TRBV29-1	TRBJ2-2	CSVPGGTGELFF	TGCAGCGTCCCAGGGGGCACCGGGGAGCTGTTTTTT
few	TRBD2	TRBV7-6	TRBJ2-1	CASSPHLLAEAPSSYNEQFF	TGTGCCAGCAGCCCCCACCTACTAGCGGAGGCCCCCAGCTCCTACAATGAGCAGTTCTTC
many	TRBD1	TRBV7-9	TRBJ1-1	CASRQGPTEAFF	TGTGCCAGCAGACAGGGGCCCACTGAAGCTTTCTTT
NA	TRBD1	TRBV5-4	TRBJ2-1	CASSLATGGRSHNEQFF	TGTGCCAGCAGCTTGGCTACAGGGGGAAGGTCTCACAATGAGCAGTTCTTC
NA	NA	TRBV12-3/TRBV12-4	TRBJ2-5	CASSFDGEGTQYF	TGTGCCAGCAGTTTCGACGGCGAGGGGACCCAGTACTTC
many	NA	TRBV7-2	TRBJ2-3	CASSSRGIGSATDTQYF	TGTGCCAGCAGCTCCCGGGGGATCGGGAGCGCCACAGATACGCAGTATTTT
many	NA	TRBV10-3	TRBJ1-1	CAISESDPGWAEAFF	TGTGCCATCAGTGAGTCGGACCCCGGGTGGGCTGAAGCTTTCTTT
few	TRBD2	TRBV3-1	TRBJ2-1	CASSLRLAGNDEQFF	TGTGCCAGCAGCCTGCGACTAGCGGGTAACGATGAGCAGTTCTTC
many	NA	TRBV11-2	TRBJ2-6	CASSQVEAGANVLTF	TGTGCCAGCAGCCAGGTGGAAGCTGGGGCCAACGTCCTGACTTTC
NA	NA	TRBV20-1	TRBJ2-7	CSARVSGSRTSYEQYF	TGCAGTGCTAGAGTCTCCGGGAGCCGAACCTCCTACGAGCAGTACTTC
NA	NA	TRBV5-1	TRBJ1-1	CASSLGEIPNTEAFF	TGCGCCAGCAGCTTGGGGGAGATCCCGAACACTGAAGCTTTCTTT
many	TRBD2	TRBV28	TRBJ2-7	CAGGTSGNEQYF	TGTGCCGGCGGGACTAGCGGAAACGAGCAGTACTTC
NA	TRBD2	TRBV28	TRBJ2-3	CASTSTSGRASTDTQYF	TGTGCCAGCACCAGCACTAGCGGGAGGGCTAGCACAGATACGCAGTATTTT
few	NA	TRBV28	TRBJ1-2	CASQDYYGYTF	TGTGCCTCCCAGGACTACTATGGCTACACCTTC
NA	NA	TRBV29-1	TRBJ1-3	CSVGGGSGNTIYF	TGCAGCGTTGGGGGGGGTTCTGGAAACACCATATATTTT
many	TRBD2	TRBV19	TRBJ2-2	CASSGLGNTGELFF	TGTGCCAGCTCGGGACTAGGGAACACCGGGGAGCTGTTTTTT
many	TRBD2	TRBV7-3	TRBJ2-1	CASSPQAGAGNEQFF	TGTGCCAGCAGCCCCCAAGCGGGAGCGGGCAATGAGCAGTTCTTC
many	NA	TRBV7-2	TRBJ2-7	CASSLVSEGSYEQYF	TGTGCCAGCAGCTTAGTTTCAGAGGGCTCCTACGAGCAGTACTTC
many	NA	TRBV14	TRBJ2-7	CASSQESSGNEQYF	TGTGCCAGCAGCCAAGAATCGTCGGGGAACGAGCAGTACTTC
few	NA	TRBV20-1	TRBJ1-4	CSTGATSHEKLFF	TGCAGCACCGGGGCTACCTCCCATGAAAAACTGTTTTTT
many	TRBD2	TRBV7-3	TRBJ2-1	CASSSHGGGLAIYEQFF	TGTGCCAGCAGCTCCCATGGGGGAGGACTAGCAATCTATGAGCAGTTCTTC
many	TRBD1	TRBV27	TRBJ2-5	CASSAPSTGVLQTQYF	TGTGCCAGCAGTGCCCCCTCGACAGGGGTGCTTCAGACCCAGTACTTC
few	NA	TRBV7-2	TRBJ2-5	CASRDYWGETQYF	TGTGCCAGCAGGGATTATTGGGGGGAGACCCAGTACTTC
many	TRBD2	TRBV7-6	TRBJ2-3	CASSARLAGAIGDTQYF	TGTGCCAGCAGCGCCAGACTAGCGGGGGCAATAGGGGATACGCAGTATTTT
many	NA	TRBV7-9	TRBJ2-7	CASTPGGAEQYF	TGTGCCAGCACCCCAGGTGGTGCCGAGCAGTACTTC
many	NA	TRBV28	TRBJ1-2	CASSLSRPFGYTF	TGTGCCAGCAGTTTATCCCGCCCTTTTGGCTACACCTTC
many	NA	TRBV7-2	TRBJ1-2	CASSFMQATYGYTF	TGTGCCAGCAGCTTCATGCAGGCCACCTATGGCTACACCTTC
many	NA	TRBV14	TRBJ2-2	CASSQYGGELFF	TGTGCCAGCAGCCAATATGGCGGGGAGCTGTTTTTT
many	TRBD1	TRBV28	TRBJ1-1	CASSLTGGAGNTEAFF	TGTGCCAGCAGTCTCACAGGGGGCGCCGGGAACACTGAAGCTTTCTTT
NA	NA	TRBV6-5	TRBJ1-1	CASSWTPNTEAFF	TGTGCCAGCAGTTGGACACCAAACACTGAAGCTTTCTTT
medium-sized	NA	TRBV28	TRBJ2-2	CASSSSLRVSGELFF	TGTGCCAGCAGTTCTAGCCTGAGAGTGAGCGGGGAGCTGTTTTTT
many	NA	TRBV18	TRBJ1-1	CASSYSLAEAFF	TGTGCCAGCTCTTACTCGCTGGCTGAAGCTTTCTTT
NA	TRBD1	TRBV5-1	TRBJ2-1	CASSSLTGGDEQFF	TGCGCCAGCAGCTCCTTGACAGGGGGAGATGAGCAGTTCTTC